The TCR beta chain described here comes from a study of early T cells in non-severe SARS-CoV-2 infection. Whole-study context: Alpha and beta chains were unpaired, from unsorted whole-blood bulk RNA. Study-level points and caveats: Matches to VDJdb favored anti-spike CD8 responses and missed private and CD4 specificities.

Remarks on this clonotype: Its antigen is as yet unknown. The germline gene is not matched at one end of the junction; a read error may be the cause.

Germline V gene lookup returns CDR1 MNHNS and CDR2 SASEGT. This CDR3 has 18 residues. Each cDNA molecule carried a unique molecular identifier. TCRdb called the 5' RACE reads again in MiXCR, with one record for every CDR3 protein. The sample holds tens of thousands of distinct CDR3 sequences, around 12% seen once. The TCR sequence derives from an adult who was a healthcare worker with PCR-confirmed SARS-CoV-2 infection or an uninfected control (not recorded which). The chain couples TRBV6-1 to TRBJ1-3, with TRBD1 as a possible D gene (5 bases). The specimen sequenced was whole blood. DNA of the CDR3: TGTGCCAGCAGCGAAGTCTGGGACGTTCAAGCCCCTGGAAACACCATATATTTT. Encoded protein: CASSEVWDVQAPGNTIYF.